The 26 T cell receptor beta chains given below trace back to one sample, sequenced in a study of beta chain features in type 1 diabetes. Study-wide results and caveats: Shortening that was moderate but significant affected the TCRB CDR3s of Type 1 diabetes patients in all four CD4+ subsets.

Their antigens are not known. Expressed TCRB transcripts were sequenced after all isolated RNA was converted to cDNA. Using immunoSEQ multiplex PCR, the repertoire was profiled, and TCRdb retains in-frame clones only, with some absent. The sample lists about 700,000 clones; 13% were seen once. Sequencing input: naive CD4+ T cells from blood. The receptors derive from a man aged 18 to 35 with type 1 diabetes.

V gene TRBV7-9 combines with J gene TRBJ1-6; a possible D gene is TRBD1 (6 bases). The CDR3 covers 14 residues. V gave up 8 bases and J gave up 7 bases, with 15 bases separating them. Germline-derived CDR1 and CDR2 are SEHNR and FQNEAQ (reference sequence). The CDR3 loop is CASDPGHLNSPLHF. The CDR3 DNA reads TGTGCCAGCGACCCGGGACACCTGAATTCACCCCTCCACTTT.

V gene TRBV19 combines with J gene TRBJ2-7; no firm D call. This CDR3 comprises 14 residues. Trimming pared 4 bases from V and 6 bases from J, leaving 16 bases between. The germline gives CDR1 LNHDA, CDR2 SQIVND (reference sequence). The CDR3 DNA is TGTGCCAGTAGTACCGCAGGCCCTACCACCGAGCAGTACTTC. This gives the protein CASSTAGPTTEQYF. Looking up the rest from reference TRBV19 and TRBJ2-7 gives the full variable domain: DGGITQSPKYLFRKEGQNVTLSCEQNLNHDAMYWYRQDPGQGLRLIYYSQIVNDFQKGDIAEGYSVSREKKESFPLTVTSAQKNPTAFYLCASSTAGPTTEQYFGPGTRLTVT.

V is TRBV25-1 and J is TRBJ2-1; TRBD2 might be the D (5 bases). Germline CDR1 is MGHDK and CDR2 is SYGVNS. V was cut by 2 bases and J by 6 bases, with 11 bases left in between. CDR3 size: 14 residues. The CDR3, as DNA: TGTGCCAGCAGTGAACAACTAGATATCAATGAGCAGTTCTTC. This gives the protein CASSEQLDINEQFF.

This clone was counted between two and nine times. The genes are TRBV18 and TRBJ1-1; D not certain. Deletions cut 6 bases from V and 1 base from J, with 9 bases between. CDR3 length: 13 residues. CDR1 and CDR2 (germline): KGHSH, LQKENI. The chain's CDR3 is CASSSLTNTEAFF. The CDR3 DNA is TGTGCCAGCTCCTCCCTCACGAACACTGAAGCTTTCTTT.

This chain links TRBV18 with TRBJ1-4; D unclear. Germline lookup yields CDR1 KGHSH and CDR2 LQKENI. This CDR3 comprises 14 residues. Deletions cut 1 base from V and 7 bases from J, with 10 bases between. CDR3 region: CASSPLHLGEKLFF. The CDR3 nucleotides read TGTGCCAGCTCACCACTCCATCTAGGTGAAAAACTGTTTTTT.

Only a few counts were recorded for this clone. This chain joins TRBV10-1 and TRBJ2-1; TRBD1 matches at 11 bases. The germline CDR1 and CDR2 sequences are WNHNN and SYGVQD (reference sequence). Trimming at V came to 2 bases and at J to 7 bases, leaving 7 bases not matched to a gene. The CDR3 runs 16 residues. CDR3 in amino acids: CASSEKPGQGGNEQFF. The CDR3 region has the DNA TGCGCCAGCAGTGAGAAGCCGGGACAGGGGGGGAATGAGCAGTTCTTC.

V gene TRBV2 combines with J gene TRBJ2-3; D not resolved. V lost 1 base and J 4 bases, leaving 12 bases between the germline ends. This CDR3 has 15 amino acids. Germline CDR1 and CDR2: SNHLY and FYNNEI. This chain's CDR3 is CASSEGTLIADTQYF. The CDR3, as DNA: TGTGCCAGCAGTGAAGGGACCCTTATCGCAGATACGCAGTATTTT.

The V call is TRBV29-1, the J call TRBJ1-2; 9 nucleotides align to TRBD1. Trimming removed 7 bases from V and 5 bases from J; junction bases left unmatched: 5. The CDR3 is made up of 12 amino acids. Germline V gene sequence: CDR1 SQVTM, CDR2 ANQGSEA. Here the CDR3 reads CSARTGEYGYTF. In DNA, the CDR3 is TGCAGCGCGAGGACAGGGGAGTATGGCTACACCTTC.

This clone came up a few times. The J gene is TRBJ2-6, the V gene TRBV11-2, with D tentatively TRBD2 (5 bases). The CDR3 spans 16 residues. V was trimmed by 4 bases and J by 4 bases, leaving 14 bases between them. Germline V CDR1 and CDR2: SGHAT, FQNNGV. The CDR3 here is CASSSLVGRGANVLTF. The CDR3 DNA sequence: TGTGCCAGCAGCTCTTTGGTAGGGAGAGGGGCCAACGTCCTGACTTTC.

Comment on this clone: Compared with germline, one end of the junction differs, possibly owing to a read error. The V call is TRBV7-7, the J call TRBJ2-7; 9 bases fit TRBD1. CDR3 size: 14 residues. Looked up from germline, CDR1 is SSHAT and CDR2 is FNYEAQ (reference sequence). CDR3: CASSFRDRAYEQYF. Written as DNA, the CDR3 is TGTGCTAGCAGCTTCCGGGACAGGGCCTACGAGCAGTACTTC.

This clone has more than one count but fewer than ten. The chain has TRBV30 and TRBJ1-1, with TRBD1 as a possible D gene (5 bases). The CDR3 has 12 amino acids. Germline CDR1 GTSNPN, CDR2 SVGIG (reference sequence). V was clipped by 8 bases and J by 3 bases, with 13 bases between them. The CDR3 spells CALRVVHTEAFF. CDR3 nucleotide sequence: TGTGCCCTCAGGGTTGTCCACACTGAAGCTTTCTTT.

There are a few counts of this clone. The chain joins TRBV28 to TRBJ2-6; unclear D gene. Germline V lookup: CDR1 MDHEN, CDR2 SYDVKM. This CDR3 is 17 amino acids long. The V end lost 1 base, the J end lost 4 bases, and 14 bases lay between the germline ends. CDR3 region: CASSLSVGVNGANVLTF. The CDR3, as DNA: TGTGCCAGCAGTTTATCTGTTGGAGTGAACGGGGCCAACGTCCTGACTTTC.

A few counts support this clone. This chain connects TRBV19 to TRBJ1-5; D is unresolved. V lost 9 bases and J 0 bases, leaving 12 bases between the germline ends. Germline loops: CDR1 LNHDA, CDR2 SQIVND (reference sequence). This CDR3 is built from 14 residues. The CDR3, as DNA: TGTGCCAGCACTGACATGTATAGCAATCAGCCCCAGCATTTT. Translating it yields CASTDMYSNQPQHF.

This clone was detected only a few times. The V call is TRBV6-1, the J call TRBJ2-5; 9 nucleotides match TRBD2. CDR3 length equals 16 residues. Germline V gene sequence: CDR1 MNHNS, CDR2 SASEGT. Germline trimming cut 4 bases from V and 1 base from J; bases unmatched to any gene: 7. The CDR3 DNA reads TGTGCCAGCAGTGGGTCTTCTAGCGGGGCCCAAGAGACCCAGTACTTC. It codes for CASSGSSSGAQETQYF.

In DNA form, the CDR3 reads TGCAGTGCTCCATGGGATACTGAAGCTTTCTTT. It specifies CSAPWDTEAFF. This chain uses TRBV20-1 with TRBJ1-1; D ambiguous. With 5 bases removed from V and 5 bases from J, the gap between germline ends came to 9 bases. The CDR3 length is 11 residues. Germline V gene data show CDR1 as DFQATT and CDR2 as SNEGSKA (reference sequence).

This clone turned up a few times. The chain couples TRBV23-1 to TRBJ1-1; D gene unclear. TRBV23-1 counts as an open reading frame of uncertain function. The CDR3 is made up of 15 amino acids. V dropped 1 base and J dropped 3 bases, with 12 bases sitting between them. CDR3 nucleotides: TGCGCCAGCAGTCAATGCGAGGAACCAGACACTGAAGCTTTCTTT. Translating gives CASSQCEEPDTEAFF.

The chain uses TRBV28 and TRBJ2-7; no reliable D call. V dropped 3 bases and J dropped 6 bases, with 15 bases sitting between them. The length of the CDR3 is 14 residues. Germline CDR1 MDHEN, CDR2 SYDVKM. CDR3: CASSFLRKTGEQYF. The CDR3 coding sequence is TGTGCCAGCAGTTTTCTGCGGAAAACTGGCGAGCAGTACTTC.

The rearrangement joins TRBV6-5 to TRBJ2-5; D not certain. Deletions cut 7 bases from V and 5 bases from J, with 17 bases between. CDR1 MNHEY and CDR2 SVGAGI come from the germline V gene. The CDR3 has 14 amino acids. The CDR3 spells CASKAPHASETQYF. CDR3 DNA sequence: TGTGCCAGCAAGGCGCCTCATGCGAGTGAGACCCAGTACTTC.

The table lists this clone with a few counts. The gene calls are TRBV14 and TRBJ2-5; D gene unclear. V lost 1 base, J lost 5 bases, and 8 bases lay in between. This CDR3 comprises 13 residues. The germline CDR1 and CDR2 sequences are SGHDN and FVKESK. This CDR3 is CASSQGLVETQYF. The CDR3 DNA sequence: TGTGCCAGCAGCCAAGGCCTGGTTGAGACCCAGTACTTC.

This clone was counted a few times. The chain couples TRBV29-1 to TRBJ1-5; D is uncertain. Germline values: CDR1 SQVTM, CDR2 ANQGSEA. The CDR3 runs 13 residues. V lost 2 bases, J lost 4 bases, and 9 bases lay in between. CDR3 nucleotides: TGCAGCGTTGAACTGGAACGTAATCAGCCCCAGCATTTT. Protein product: CSVELERNQPQHF.

This clone was recorded a few times. Here the CDR3 DNA reads TGTGCCAGCAGCCAAGATTTCGGGGAGCTGTTTTTT. Translation: CASSQDFGELFF. The V gene is TRBV14, the J gene TRBJ2-2; D ambiguous. There are 12 residues in the CDR3. Trimming removed 0 bases at V and 7 bases at J, with 3 bases between. CDR1 is SGHDN, CDR2 FVKESK, per germline.

The rearrangement joins TRBV10-2 to TRBJ2-4; 10 bases match TRBD2. Germline V gene data show CDR1 as WSHSY and CDR2 as SAAADI. There are 18 residues in the CDR3. Trimming at V came to 4 bases and at J to 0 bases, leaving 9 bases not matched to a gene. CDR3 amino acids: CASSAPSGGYIAKNIQYF. The CDR3 coding sequence is TGCGCCAGCAGTGCCCCTAGCGGGGGATACATAGCCAAAAACATTCAGTACTTC.

V is TRBV30 and J is TRBJ1-1; D possibly corresponds to TRBD1 (5 bases). Trimming cost V 5 bases and J 3 bases, with 16 bases left between them. The CDR3 spans 14 residues. Germline V gene lookup returns CDR1 GTSNPN and CDR2 SVGIG (reference sequence). The CDR3 here is CAWATRGRYTEAFF. CDR3 bases: TGTGCCTGGGCTACACGGGGGAGGTACACTGAAGCTTTCTTT.

This clone was observed a handful of times. The CDR3 here is CAWSVLRLDYEQYF. Here the CDR3 DNA reads TGTGCCTGGAGTGTACTCCGACTAGACTACGAGCAGTACTTC. The chain links TRBV30 to TRBJ2-7; D perhaps matches TRBD2 (6 bases). The CDR3 extends over 14 amino acids. The V gene lost 0 bases and the J gene lost 3 bases, with 12 bases spanning the gap. The germline V gene encodes CDR1 GTSNPN and CDR2 SVGIG (reference sequence).

There are a few counts of this clone. The chain uses TRBV7-2 and TRBJ2-2, with D possibly being TRBD1 (7 bases). The germline gives CDR1 SGHTA, CDR2 FQGNSA. V lost 7 bases and J 7 bases, leaving 19 bases between the germline ends. This CDR3 spans 15 amino acids. The CDR3 sequence is CASTLGGPGGGELFF. As DNA, the CDR3 is TGTGCCAGCACCCTGGGGGGCCCAGGGGGCGGGGAGCTGTTTTTT.

The chain employs TRBV6-5 and TRBJ1-1, with D hard to call. The germline V and J ends were trimmed by 0 bases and 7 bases, with 9 bases remaining between them. Germline V gene sequence: CDR1 MNHEY, CDR2 SVGAGI. The CDR3 is 13 amino acids. The CDR3 sequence is CASSYSHSYEAFF. CDR3 DNA sequence: TGTGCCAGCAGTTACTCCCATAGCTATGAAGCTTTCTTT.